The 18 T cell receptor beta chains listed next were all sequenced from one sample in a study of shared clonotypes between healthy human individuals. Produced via immunoSEQ multiplex PCR; TCRdb's table is partial and in-frame only. The sample has approximately 500,000 clones, 90% to 96% seen once; the top ten hold about 0.054%. Sequencing used naive CD4+ T cells sorted from blood. Noted subset: CD45RA+ positively selected. These receptors were obtained from a woman younger than 45 in good health.

The chain is built from TRBV5-5 and TRBJ1-1, with D possibly TRBD1 on 5 matching bases. Germline loops: CDR1 SGHKS, CDR2 YYEKEE (reference sequence). The CDR3 totals 15 residues. V was cut by 0 bases and J by 1 base, with 10 bases left in between. CDR3 protein: CASSLATGTNTEAFF. CDR3 DNA: TGTGCCAGCAGCTTGGCAACAGGTACGAACACTGAAGCTTTCTTT.

The J gene is TRBJ1-1, the V gene TRBV18, with TRBD1 matching over 7 bases. The CDR3 extends over 19 amino acids. Germline loops: CDR1 KGHSH, CDR2 LQKENI. With 6 bases clipped from V and 4 bases from J, the junction kept 23 bases outside the gene matches. The CDR3 DNA reads as TGTGCCAGCTCCCTAACTTCCGGGACAGCGATAGGGGGATTCACTGAAGCTTTCTTT. As protein: CASSLTSGTAIGGFTEAFF.

The chain joins TRBV11-2 to TRBJ2-2; the match to TRBD2 covers 8 bases. V shed 5 bases, J shed 2 bases, and the junction held 10 bases outside the gene matches. This CDR3 has 17 residues. Germline loops: CDR1 SGHAT, CDR2 FQNNGV. The CDR3 nucleotides read TGTGCCAGCAGCCGGAGTAGCGGGGTTATCAACACCGGGGAGCTGTTTTTT. It is translated as CASSRSSGVINTGELFF.

The chain carries TRBV29-1 and TRBJ1-1, with D maybe TRBD1 (5 bases). Germline V gene data show CDR1 as SQVTM and CDR2 as ANQGSEA. V dropped 5 bases and J dropped 1 base, with 11 bases sitting between them. This CDR3 has 13 residues. The CDR3 loop is CSVIGVRNTEAFF. CDR3 in DNA: TGCAGCGTTATAGGGGTGAGGAACACTGAAGCTTTCTTT.

The rearrangement joins TRBV20-1 to TRBJ2-1, with unresolved D. The length of the CDR3 is 11 residues. Germline loops: CDR1 DFQATT, CDR2 SNEGSKA (reference sequence). V was trimmed by 3 bases and J by 8 bases, leaving 8 bases between them. The CDR3 nucleotides are TGCAGTGCTAGTCTGGTGGATGAGCAGTTCTTC. It translates to CSASLVDEQFF.

The chain has TRBV10-3 and TRBJ2-7; D may be TRBD1 (6 bases). The CDR3 loop spans 16 amino acids. Germline V gives CDR1 ENHRY, CDR2 SYGVKD. V was shortened by 0 bases and J by 0 bases, with 12 bases between the two germline ends. The CDR3 reads CAISESLGTFSYEQYF. For the CDR3, the DNA is TGTGCCATCAGTGAGTCTTTGGGGACATTCTCCTACGAGCAGTACTTC.

This CDR3 is CASSSDRGRWGYTF. CDR3 DNA: TGTGCCAGCAGTTCGGACAGGGGGCGGTGGGGCTACACCTTC. This chain connects TRBV27 to TRBJ1-2, with 11 bases matching TRBD1. The junction had 6 bases not matched to a gene; V was cut back by 4 bases and J by 8 bases. Germline-derived CDR1 and CDR2 are MNHEY and SMNVEV (reference sequence). The CDR3 totals 14 residues.

The V and J genes are TRBV19 and TRBJ1-2, with TRBD1 as a possible D gene (6 bases). Looked up from germline, CDR1 is LNHDA and CDR2 is SQIVND (reference sequence). The CDR3 runs 11 residues. V was shortened by 10 bases and J by 8 bases, with 14 bases between the two germline ends. The CDR3 sequence is CATQGKGGYTF. The CDR3 DNA reads TGTGCCACCCAGGGGAAAGGAGGCTACACCTTC.

The CDR3 sequence is CASSGQGFIQYF. CDR3 nucleotide sequence: TGTGCCAGCAGCGGACAGGGTTTCATTCAGTACTTC. This chain joins TRBV5-6 and TRBJ2-4; TRBD1 matches 8 bases. CDR3 length equals 12 residues. In germline, CDR1 is SGHDT, CDR2 YYEEEE. V shed 4 bases and J 9 bases; nucleotides not matched to a gene: 3.

This chain joins TRBV28 and TRBJ1-2, with D unclear. This CDR3 is 14 amino acids long. Germline V lookup: CDR1 MDHEN, CDR2 SYDVKM. V was cut by 6 bases and J by 4 bases, with 15 bases left in between. The CDR3 nucleotides are TGTGCCAGCAGCCTAACCGGACCGTCCTATGGCTACACCTTC. Its translation is CASSLTGPSYGYTF.

The V and J genes are TRBV4-1 and TRBJ1-1; 11 nucleotides match TRBD1. V gave up 4 bases and J gave up 0 bases; unmatched junction bases: 4. Looked up from germline, CDR1 is MGHRA and CDR2 is YSYEKL. This CDR3 is built from 16 residues. Here the CDR3 reads CASSLGQGALNTEAFF. CDR3 nucleotides: TGCGCCAGCAGCCTCGGACAGGGGGCGTTGAACACTGAAGCTTTCTTT.

The chain links TRBV7-3 to TRBJ1-1; unclear D gene. Deletions cut 1 base from V and 1 base from J, with 10 bases between. Germline CDR1 is SGHTA and CDR2 is FQGTGA. The CDR3 has 15 residues. In nucleotides, the CDR3 is TGTGCCAGCAGCTTAAATGGCAAGACGAACACTGAAGCTTTCTTT. Its translation: CASSLNGKTNTEAFF.

To note about this clone: Different DNA sequences within this sample yield the same CDR3. The J gene is TRBJ1-1, the V gene TRBV27, with D perhaps matching TRBD1 (6 bases). V dropped 6 bases and J dropped 3 bases, with 11 bases sitting between them. The V gene's germline CDR1 is MNHEY and CDR2 SMNVEV (reference sequence). This CDR3 is 13 amino acids long. DNA of the CDR3: TGTGCCAGCAGCCCCAGGGGAGACACTGAAGCTTTCTTT. It codes for CASSPRGDTEAFF.

This chain links TRBV6-5 with TRBJ2-1; D might be TRBD2 (5 bases). The CDR3 has 12 amino acids. In germline, CDR1 is MNHEY, CDR2 SVGAGI. Trimming left V 4 bases short and J 10 bases short, with 11 bases between. CDR3 DNA sequence: TGTGCCAGCAGTTCCCGGACTCTCGAGCAGTTCTTC. Translation: CASSSRTLEQFF.

The chain carries TRBV27 and TRBJ2-7; TRBD2 agrees at 11 bases. Germline V CDR1 and CDR2: MNHEY, SMNVEV (reference sequence). The CDR3 is 16 residues long. Trimming removed 5 bases from V and 1 base from J; junction bases left unmatched: 7. The CDR3 is CASSGWLAGGSYEQYF. The CDR3 DNA reads TGTGCCAGCAGTGGATGGCTAGCGGGGGGTTCCTACGAGCAGTACTTC.

The chain joins TRBV19 to TRBJ2-7; TRBD1 agrees at 7 bases. Germline values: CDR1 LNHDA, CDR2 SQIVND (reference sequence). This CDR3 has 14 residues. J gave up 2 bases and V 5 bases, and 6 bases lay outside the gene matches. The CDR3 here is CASSFRTGTYEQYF. The DNA of the CDR3 is TGTGCCAGTAGTTTCCGGACAGGTACCTACGAGCAGTACTTC.

The gene calls are TRBV6-6 and TRBJ2-7; D possibly corresponds to TRBD1 (6 bases). Germline V gives CDR1 MNHNY, CDR2 SVGAGI (reference sequence). The CDR3 is 16 residues long. V shed 4 bases and J shed 3 bases, with 19 bases lying between them. CDR3 protein: CASSLPRGAGDYEQYF. DNA for the CDR3: TGTGCCAGCAGTTTACCCAGAGGGGCAGGGGACTACGAGCAGTACTTC.

This rearrangement joins TRBV7-9 to TRBJ1-1; D is unclear. The CDR3 extends over 18 amino acids. In germline, CDR1 is SEHNR, CDR2 FQNEAQ (reference sequence). With 2 bases removed from V and 0 bases from J, the gap between germline ends came to 19 bases. CDR3 protein: CASSLSRPQRGLNTEAFF. The CDR3 DNA reads TGTGCCAGCAGCTTATCACGGCCTCAGAGAGGGTTGAACACTGAAGCTTTCTTT.